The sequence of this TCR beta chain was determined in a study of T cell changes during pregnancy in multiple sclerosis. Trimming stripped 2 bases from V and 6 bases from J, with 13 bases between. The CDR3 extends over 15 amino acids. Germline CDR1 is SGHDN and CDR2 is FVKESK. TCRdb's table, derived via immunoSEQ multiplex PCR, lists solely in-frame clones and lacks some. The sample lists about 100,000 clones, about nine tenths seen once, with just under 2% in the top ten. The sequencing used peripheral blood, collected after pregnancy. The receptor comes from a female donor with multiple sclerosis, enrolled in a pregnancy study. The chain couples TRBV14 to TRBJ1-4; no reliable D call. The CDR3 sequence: CASSQLAGPDEKLFF. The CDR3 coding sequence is TGTGCCAGCAGCCAATTAGCGGGCCCCGATGAAAAACTGTTTTTT.